This T cell receptor (beta chain) originates from a study of blood T cell repertoires in COVID-19. Study details: The samples span acute and convalescent COVID-19 from the United States, Italy and Spain. T cells, B-cell-depleted T cells, or PBMCs provided the cDNA or gDNA that served as material.

After removal of 3 bases from V and 2 bases from J, the junction contained 7 bases not matched to a gene. Germline CDR1 reads SGHNT; CDR2 reads YYREEE (reference sequence). The CDR3 is 15 amino acids. Study processing details: Nucleated cell number was recorded as an estimate derived from reference gene primer amplification. Sequencing used immunoSEQ multiplex PCR; TCRdb keeps in-frame clones, though not all of them. That table is the source of V, J and clone size, and D and trimming were worked out from the DNA. The sample contains approximately 250,000 clones, over 65% of which appear only once. Sequencing was carried out using peripheral blood. The sequence was collected from a man in his 60s who had recovered from COVID-19. The rearrangement joins TRBV5-4 to TRBJ2-5, with TRBD1 matching over 7 bases. This CDR3 reads CASSWNRDRQETQYF. Written as DNA, the CDR3 is TGTGCCAGCAGCTGGAACCGGGACAGACAAGAGACCCAGTACTTC.